The 2 T cell receptor beta chains reported below all come from one sample, sequenced in a study of identical twins. In TCRdb, the 5' RACE reads were re-called with MiXCR into one record per CDR3 protein. The data hold 400,000 to 550,000 distinct CDR3 sequences, with roughly an eighth observed a single time. These same records also appear under a second study, on yellow fever vaccine responses in identical twins.

The specimen sequenced was CD4+ T cells sorted from blood. These receptors were collected from a woman aged 18 to 35 in good health.

The chain carries TRBV29-1 and TRBJ2-1; 10 nucleotides line up with TRBD1. The CDR3 is made up of 14 amino acids. Germline trimming cut 6 bases from V and 9 bases from J; bases unmatched to any gene: 11. Germline CDR1 reads SQVTM; CDR2 reads ANQGSEA. The CDR3 loop is CSVRRDRGVGEQFF. Written as DNA, the CDR3 is TGCAGCGTAAGACGGGACAGGGGAGTCGGTGAGCAGTTCTTC.

This clonotype was counted many times. J is TRBJ2-1 and V is TRBV7-3; weak D call: TRBD2 (5 bases). V lost 2 bases to trimming and J lost 9 bases, with 5 bases between them. The CDR3 runs 11 residues. Germline V lookup: CDR1 SGHTA, CDR2 FQGTGA. CDR3 loop: CASSLEGEQFF. As DNA, the CDR3 is TGTGCCAGCAGCTTAGAGGGTGAGCAGTTCTTC. The entire variable domain, with the rest obtained from reference TRBV7-3 and TRBJ2-1, is as follows: GAGVSQTPSNKVTEKGKYVELRCDPISGHTALYWYRQSLGQGPEFLIYFQGTGAADDSGLPNDRFFAVRPEGSVSTLKIQRTERGDSAVYLCASSLEGEQFFGPGTRLTVL.